This T cell receptor (beta chain) was found in a study of OX40 agonist ivuxolimab in advanced cancers. On the study more broadly: Three patients showed partial responses: one hepatocellular carcinoma and two cutaneous melanoma cases. Points from the study as a whole: Compared with others, partial responders at 0.1-3.0 mg/kg displayed clonal expansion among the lowest. More expanded clones were seen, on average, in CD8+ T cells than in CD4+.

The germline V gene encodes CDR1 MNHEY and CDR2 SVGAGI. Trimming took 6 bases from V and 4 from J; bases not matched to a gene: 4. This CDR3 contains 13 residues. Blood draws occurred at baseline, cycle 4 day 1, and cycle 7 day 1. For this clone: Its antigen is currently unknown.

Only in-frame clones appear in the TCRdb table, and some are missing; sequencing was by immunoSEQ multiplex PCR. The sample lists tens of thousands of clones; 85% to 90% were seen once. The sequence was obtained from an adult with an advanced solid tumor such as melanoma, head and neck, liver or kidney cancer. This chain links TRBV6-5 with TRBJ2-5; 8 bases align to TRBD1. Sequencing was performed on CD4+ or CD8+ T cells sorted from blood, taken in a trial of the OX40 agonist ivuxolimab. The CDR3 sequence is CASRGTGGETQYF. The CDR3 DNA reads as TGTGCCAGCAGGGGTACAGGGGGAGAGACCCAGTACTTC.